The 25 T cell receptor beta chains listed next were all sequenced from one sample in a study of T-cell reconstitution after alpha-beta-depleted transplantation in children. The library targeted TCRbeta and was prepared with unique molecular identifiers. One entry per CDR3 protein results from TCRdb running MiXCR on the PCR reads. The sample shows 200,000 or so distinct CDR3 sequences, around 8.4% of them seen only once. Material: PBMCs, mostly from graft donor cells, obtained 360 days after TCRalphabeta/CD19-depleted stem cell transplant. These receptors originate from a male patient between 2 and 10 years old who had a stem cell transplant for acute myeloid leukemia, so the T cells may come from the graft donor.

This clonotype was seen ten or more times. V gene TRBV20-1 combines with J gene TRBJ2-1, with 7 bases that match TRBD2. V was pared by 6 bases and J by 8 bases, with 13 bases of the junction left unmatched. This CDR3 is built from 14 residues. Germline CDR1 is DFQATT and CDR2 is SNEGSKA (reference sequence). CDR3 region: CSAVSGVRSYEQFF. The CDR3 region has the DNA TGCAGTGCCGTAAGCGGGGTCCGGAGCTATGAGCAGTTCTTC.

This clonotype was recorded at least ten times. The V gene is TRBV29-1, the J gene TRBJ2-5; maybe TRBD1 (6 bases). In germline, CDR1 is SQVTM, CDR2 ANQGSEA. The CDR3 covers 12 residues. V was clipped by 4 bases and J by 3 bases, with 9 bases between them. The CDR3 spells CSVARTEETQYF. The CDR3 coding sequence is TGCAGCGTTGCGCGGACAGAAGAGACCCAGTACTTC. Full variable domain (outside the CDR3, taken from reference TRBV29-1 and TRBJ2-5): SAVISQKPSRDICQRGTSLTIQCQVDSQVTMMFWYRQQPGQSLTLIATANQGSEATYESGFVIDKFPISRPNLTFSTLTVSNMSPEDSSIYLCSVARTEETQYFGPGTRLLVL.

This clonotype was seen more than once but under ten times. This chain links TRBV27 with TRBJ2-1, with a tentative D call TRBD2 (6 bases). CDR1 is MNHEY and CDR2 is SMNVEV in the germline V gene (reference sequence). The V and J ends lost 4 bases and 6 bases respectively, with 16 bases between them. The CDR3 length is 15 residues. The CDR3 reads CASSSTPRDFNEQFF. CDR3 sequence (DNA): TGTGCCAGCAGTTCGACGCCGAGGGACTTCAATGAGCAGTTCTTC.

This clonotype came up many times. V gene TRBV29-1 combines with J gene TRBJ2-1; no definite D call. Germline loops: CDR1 SQVTM, CDR2 ANQGSEA. Trimming removed 1 base at V and 0 bases at J, with 19 bases between. The CDR3 runs to 18 residues. The CDR3 protein is CSVEALNTGKSSYNEQFF. CDR3 bases: TGCAGCGTTGAAGCCCTTAACACCGGAAAGAGCTCCTACAATGAGCAGTTCTTC.

The gene calls are TRBV3-1 and TRBJ2-1, with 8 positions matching TRBD2. CDR3 size: 15 residues. Germline values: CDR1 LGHDT, CDR2 YNNKEL (reference sequence). V gave up 3 bases and J gave up 6 bases; unmatched junction bases: 7. The CDR3 spells CASSHLAGQINEQFF. CDR3 nucleotides: TGTGCCAGCAGCCATTTAGCGGGGCAAATCAATGAGCAGTTCTTC.

About this clonotype itself: Just one base apart from a much larger clone, this may be a read error. The chain employs TRBV5-1 and TRBJ1-1; D is unresolved. The CDR3 runs to 15 residues. Looked up from germline, CDR1 is SGHRS and CDR2 is YFSETQ. Trimming left V 2 bases short and J 7 bases short, with 18 bases between. CDR3 DNA: TGCGCCAGCAGCTTTATCGTTTCAGGAGAAAATGAAGCTTTCTTT. This gives the protein CASSFIVSGENEAFF.

This clonotype came up a few times. This may be a read error, as it is one base from a much larger clone. V and J are TRBV9 and TRBJ2-7; TRBD2 agrees at 11 bases. Germline-derived CDR1 and CDR2 are SGDLS and YYNGEE. This CDR3 comprises 15 residues. The junction had 3 bases not matched to a gene; V was cut back by 4 bases and J by 0 bases. CDR3 sequence: CASSLGLADSYEQYF. CDR3 in DNA: TGTGCCAGCAGCTTGGGACTAGCGGACTCCTACGAGCAGTACTTC.

The sample holds many counts of this clonotype. The chain combines TRBV12-3 or TRBV12-4 with TRBJ1-5; D ambiguous. Trimming removed 3 bases at V and 5 bases at J, with 8 bases between. The CDR3 is made up of 13 amino acids. The CDR3 region is CASSFQEYQPQHF. The DNA of the CDR3 is TGTGCCAGCAGTTTCCAAGAGTATCAGCCCCAGCATTTT.

This clonotype appeared many times. This chain links TRBV12-3 or TRBV12-4 with TRBJ2-1; 9 bases are shared with TRBD2. This CDR3 contains 17 residues. Germline trimming cut 3 bases from V and 5 bases from J; bases unmatched to any gene: 11. The CDR3 region has the DNA TGTGCCAGCAGTTTCAACCCCGAGGCTAGCGGGAACAATGAGCAGTTCTTC. It encodes CASSFNPEASGNNEQFF.

This clonotype was seen ten or more times. The chain is built from TRBV5-5 and TRBJ1-4; D not certain. Germline V gives CDR1 SGHKS, CDR2 YYEKEE (reference sequence). This CDR3 contains 15 residues. Trimming pared 5 bases from V and 4 bases from J, leaving 15 bases between. The CDR3 protein is CASSSSPPLNEKLFF. The CDR3 coding sequence is TGTGCCAGCAGTTCGAGTCCTCCCCTTAATGAAAAACTGTTTTTT.

The rearrangement uses TRBV5-1 and TRBJ2-7, with D possibly being TRBD2 (6 bases). Trimming pared 0 bases from V and 3 bases from J, leaving 10 bases between. This CDR3 has 14 amino acids. Per the germline V gene, CDR1 is SGHRS and CDR2 is YFSETQ. This CDR3 is CASSLGTTDYEQYF. The CDR3 nucleotides read TGCGCCAGCAGCTTGGGGACTACCGACTACGAGCAGTACTTC.

This clonotype came up many times. The chain links TRBV29-1 to TRBJ2-3, with D perhaps matching TRBD2 (5 bases). Trimming cost V 6 bases and J 4 bases, with 11 bases left between them. The CDR3 totals 12 residues. Germline loops: CDR1 SQVTM, CDR2 ANQGSEA. The CDR3 loop reads CSVRRDADTQYF. CDR3 DNA: TGCAGCGTCCGACGGGATGCAGATACGCAGTATTTT.

This clonotype appeared many times. The chain is built from TRBV20-1 and TRBJ2-3, with 7 bases fitting TRBD2. Trimming removed 0 bases from V and 1 base from J; junction bases left unmatched: 10. The CDR3 is made up of 17 amino acids. Germline-derived CDR1 and CDR2 are DFQATT and SNEGSKA (reference sequence). CDR3 nucleotide sequence: TGCAGTGCTAGAGATGGGTGGGGAGGGCGCGGCACAGATACGCAGTATTTT. Its translation: CSARDGWGGRGTDTQYF.

This chain uses TRBV18 with TRBJ2-3, with a tentative D call TRBD2 (6 bases). Germline loops: CDR1 KGHSH, CDR2 LQKENI. The germline V and J ends were trimmed by 3 bases and 2 bases, with 24 bases remaining between them. The CDR3 extends over 19 amino acids. The CDR3 region has the DNA TGTGCCAGCTCACCTCTCCCTGGCCTAGCGAGAGCCATCACAGATACGCAGTATTTT. This codes for CASSPLPGLARAITDTQYF.

This clonotype was seen repeatedly, ten times or more. The rearrangement links TRBV20-1 to TRBJ2-7; D may be TRBD2 (5 bases). The V end lost 3 bases, the J end lost 3 bases, and 24 bases lay between the germline ends. The CDR3 contains 17 residues. Germline CDR1 is DFQATT and CDR2 is SNEGSKA (reference sequence). The CDR3 spells CSARRAGVVLEHYEQYF. In DNA form, the CDR3 reads TGCAGTGCTAGGCGGGCAGGAGTAGTCCTGGAGCACTACGAGCAGTACTTC.

This clonotype was counted many times. J is TRBJ1-2 and V is TRBV20-1; D remains unclear. The length of the CDR3 is 11 residues. Germline loops: CDR1 DFQATT, CDR2 SNEGSKA (reference sequence). The V end lost 6 bases, the J end lost 4 bases, and 9 bases lay between the germline ends. CDR3 region: CSAMGVYGYTF. The CDR3 DNA reads as TGCAGTGCGATGGGAGTCTATGGCTACACCTTC.

The chain employs TRBV28 and TRBJ1-3, with D uncertain. The CDR3 is 12 residues long. V was shortened by 3 bases and J by 6 bases, with 6 bases between the two germline ends. Germline V CDR1 and CDR2: MDHEN, SYDVKM. This CDR3 reads CASSFAENTIYF. In DNA, the CDR3 is TGTGCCAGCAGTTTTGCCGAAAACACCATATATTTT.

This clonotype appeared a few times. This chain connects TRBV6-1 to TRBJ1-1, with a weak D call TRBD1 (5 bases). V was cut by 5 bases and J by 5 bases, with 15 bases left in between. The CDR3 length is 14 residues. The germline CDR1 and CDR2 sequences are MNHNS and SASEGT. The CDR3 sequence is CASSSTGGETEAFF. DNA for the CDR3: TGTGCCAGCAGTAGTACAGGCGGGGAGACTGAAGCTTTCTTT.

The chain carries TRBV20-1 and TRBJ1-4; maybe TRBD1 (5 bases). V was shortened by 1 base and J by 2 bases, with 11 bases between the two germline ends. In germline, CDR1 is DFQATT, CDR2 SNEGSKA (reference sequence). There are 15 residues in the CDR3. In nucleotides, the CDR3 is TGCAGTGCTAGAGGGTCCAGGGTGACTAATGAAAAACTGTTTTTT. This encodes CSARGSRVTNEKLFF.

This clonotype was picked up many times. The chain joins TRBV5-1 to TRBJ2-7; 9 nucleotides match TRBD1. The length of the CDR3 is 14 residues. Trimming at V came to 0 bases and at J to 6 bases, leaving 4 bases not matched to a gene. From germline, CDR1 is SGHRS and CDR2 YFSETQ. DNA for the CDR3: TGCGCCAGCAGCTTGGAGGGACAGGGTGCCGAGCAGTACTTC. This translates into CASSLEGQGAEQYF. The full variable domain, its missing parts supplied by reference TRBV5-1 and TRBJ2-7, is KAGVTQTPRYLIKTRGQQVTLSCSPISGHRSVSWYQQTPGQGLQFLFEYFSETQRNKGNFPGRFSGRQFSNSRSEMNVSTLELGDSALYLCASSLEGQGAEQYFGPGTRLTVT.

In its sample, this clonotype was seen a few times. The chain is built from TRBV12-3 or TRBV12-4 and TRBJ1-1, with D perhaps matching TRBD1 (6 bases). With 6 bases removed from V and 6 bases from J, the gap between germline ends came to 14 bases. This CDR3 contains 13 residues. CDR3 amino acids: CASSPQGISEAFF. CDR3 nucleotide sequence: TGTGCCAGCAGCCCCCAGGGGATATCTGAAGCTTTCTTT.

This clonotype was counted ten times or more. The chain joins TRBV6-5 to TRBJ2-7; a weak D match, TRBD2 (5 bases). Germline V gives CDR1 MNHEY, CDR2 SVGAGI. There are 14 residues in the CDR3. The V and J ends lost 2 bases and 3 bases respectively, with 11 bases between them. CDR3 residues: CASSYSHRDYEQYF. For the CDR3, the DNA is TGTGCCAGCAGTTACAGCCATCGGGACTACGAGCAGTACTTC.

This clonotype was seen more than once but under ten times. The rearrangement joins TRBV10-3 to TRBJ1-1; D gene ambiguous. CDR3 length: 13 amino acids. Germline loops: CDR1 ENHRY, CDR2 SYGVKD. Trimming took off 6 bases at V and 3 bases at J, with 11 bases between the two ends. CDR3: CAIRMRYDTEAFF. The CDR3 DNA sequence: TGTGCCATCAGGATGCGCTACGACACTGAAGCTTTCTTT.

The gene calls are TRBV5-1 and TRBJ1-2; D is unclear. The V gene lost 0 bases and the J gene lost 2 bases, with 8 bases spanning the gap. This CDR3 comprises 14 residues. Germline CDR1 SGHRS, CDR2 YFSETQ. In DNA form, the CDR3 reads TGCGCCAGCAGCTTGGAACGCCTGAACTATGGCTACACCTTC. This encodes CASSLERLNYGYTF.

On this clonotype itself: In this CDR3 the conserved last residue, phenylalanine or tryptophan, is missing, so a read error is likely. This chain links TRBV5-1 with TRBJ1-4, with 7 bases that match TRBD1. In germline, CDR1 is SGHRS, CDR2 YFSETQ. Unmatched junction bases numbered 8, after V lost 3 bases and J lost 3 bases. The CDR3 length is 16 residues. CDR3 loop: CASSWTGQHANEKLFY. Here the CDR3 DNA reads TGCGCCAGCAGCTGGACGGGACAGCATGCTAATGAAAAACTGTTTTAT.